These 27 T cell receptor beta chains were all obtained from the same sample, sequenced in a study of OX40 agonist ivuxolimab in advanced cancers. Clones were read by immunoSEQ multiplex PCR, and TCRdb kept only the in-frame ones, dropping some. The repertoire holds around 100,000 clones, with 80% to 90% as singletons. The specimen comprised CD4+ or CD8+ T cells sorted from blood, sampled in a trial of the OX40 agonist ivuxolimab. The source is an adult with an advanced solid tumor such as melanoma, head and neck, liver or kidney cancer.

The chain combines TRBV7-2 with TRBJ1-4, with a possible D match to TRBD1 (5 bases). Germline CDR1 reads SGHTA; CDR2 reads FQGNSA. V dropped 0 bases and J dropped 8 bases, with 10 bases sitting between them. CDR3 length: 14 residues. This chain's CDR3 is CASSLAGTQEKLFF. CDR3 sequence (DNA): TGTGCCAGCAGCTTAGCAGGGACGCAAGAAAAACTGTTTTTT.

The gene calls are TRBV6-5 and TRBJ2-2, with a weak D call TRBD1 (5 bases). The CDR3 extends over 14 amino acids. V was cut by 6 bases and J by 3 bases, with 11 bases left in between. The germline V gene encodes CDR1 MNHEY and CDR2 SVGAGI. CDR3 sequence: CASSTGEDTGELFF. The CDR3 region has the DNA TGTGCCAGCAGCACAGGAGAGGACACCGGGGAGCTGTTTTTT.

V and J are TRBV7-6 and TRBJ1-1; TRBD1 agrees at 7 bases. The length of the CDR3 is 15 residues. CDR1 is SGHVS, CDR2 FNYEAQ, per germline. V was clipped by 7 bases and J by 6 bases; unmatched bases: 14. Here the CDR3 DNA reads TGTGCCAGCATGATGCTTGTCGGTCAGGGGGCTGAAGCTTTCTTT. This translates into CASMMLVGQGAEAFF.

This chain links TRBV7-2 with TRBJ1-4, with 8 bases lining up with TRBD1. Germline-derived CDR1 and CDR2 are SGHTA and FQGNSA. The CDR3 totals 14 residues. V trimming: 5 bases; J trimming: 8 bases; junction bases outside the gene matches: 7. The CDR3 coding sequence is TGTGCCAGCAGCCAACAGGGGGAGAGGGAAAAACTGTTTTTT. It is translated as CASSQQGEREKLFF.

The chain combines TRBV5-6 with TRBJ2-1; 9 nucleotides line up with TRBD1. The ends lost 4 bases at V and 8 bases at J; junction bases unmatched: 7. The CDR3 length is 14 residues. Germline CDR1 is SGHDT and CDR2 is YYEEEE. CDR3 bases: TGTGCCAGCAGCCCCGGGACAGGGTGGTATGAGCAGTTCTTC. The encoded protein is CASSPGTGWYEQFF.

The rearrangement uses TRBV12-5 and TRBJ1-1; maybe TRBD1 (6 bases). The germline V gene has CDR1 LGHNT and CDR2 FRNRAP. Trimming removed 7 bases from V and 4 bases from J, with 16 bases in between. CDR3 length: 14 residues. CDR3 sequence (DNA): TGTGCTAGTGCCCAGGGAGGGGGAGCCACTGAAGCTTTCTTT. It specifies CASAQGGGATEAFF.

This chain uses TRBV2 with TRBJ2-7, with 12 bases that match TRBD2. CDR1 SNHLY and CDR2 FYNNEI come from the germline V gene. This CDR3 has 16 residues. V dropped 6 bases and J dropped 0; count of bases not matched to a gene: 6. DNA of the CDR3: TGTGCCAGCAGAGGACTAGCGGGAAAGACCTCCTACGAGCAGTACTTC. It encodes CASRGLAGKTSYEQYF. The whole variable domain, filled in from reference TRBV2 and TRBJ2-7, reads EPEVTQTPSHQVTQMGQEVILRCVPISNHLYFYWYRQILGQKVEFLVSFYNNEISEKSEIFDDQFSVERPDGSNFTLKIRSTKLEDSAMYFCASRGLAGKTSYEQYFGPGTRLTVT.

The genes are TRBV4-3 and TRBJ2-7, with TRBD1 matching 8 bases. This CDR3 spans 14 amino acids. V shed 0 bases, J shed 2 bases, and the junction held 0 bases outside the gene matches. In germline, CDR1 is LGHNA, CDR2 YSLEER. This CDR3 is CASSQDRGPYEQYF. CDR3 in DNA: TGCGCCAGCAGCCAAGACAGGGGGCCCTACGAGCAGTACTTC.

This chain joins TRBV11-2 and TRBJ2-6; D ambiguous. V lost 2 bases, J lost 12 bases, and 17 bases lay in between. Germline V gene lookup returns CDR1 SGHAT and CDR2 FQNNGV. This CDR3 contains 15 residues. CDR3 DNA: TGTGCCAGCAGCTTAAAATTGGGTCAAGATCCCGTCCTGACTTTC. Amino acids: CASSLKLGQDPVLTF.

The chain employs TRBV20-1 and TRBJ2-1; D perhaps matches TRBD1 (6 bases). The V gene's germline CDR1 is DFQATT and CDR2 SNEGSKA (reference sequence). The CDR3 is 11 amino acids. V lost 6 bases and J lost 12, with 15 bases in between. The CDR3 region is CSAAGTNGQFF. CDR3 DNA: TGCAGTGCAGCCGGGACAAACGGGCAGTTCTTC.

The rearrangement joins TRBV5-6 to TRBJ1-6; possible D gene TRBD1, 5 bases. The CDR3 totals 14 residues. V was cut by 0 bases and J by 10 bases, with 11 bases left in between. CDR1 and CDR2 from the germline V gene are SGHDT and YYEEEE. The CDR3 bases are TGTGCCAGCAGCTTGGTTCAGGGAGACTCACCCCTCCACTTT. Amino acids: CASSLVQGDSPLHF.

This chain links TRBV7-8 with TRBJ2-7; unclear D gene. Trimming pared 2 bases from V and 1 base from J, leaving 6 bases between. CDR1 and CDR2 (germline): SGHVS, FQNEAQ. CDR3 size: 13 residues. CDR3 protein: CASSLPSSYEQYF. CDR3 nucleotides: TGTGCCAGCAGCTTACCGTCATCCTACGAGCAGTACTTC.

The rearrangement uses TRBV6-1 and TRBJ1-6; a weak D match, TRBD1 (6 bases). V dropped 1 base and J dropped 3 bases, with 13 bases sitting between them. Per germline, CDR1 MNHNS and CDR2 SASEGT. The CDR3 is made up of 17 amino acids. For the CDR3, the DNA is TGTGCCAGCAGTGAAGTTGGCCAGGACAGCTATAATTCACCCCTCCACTTT. This encodes CASSEVGQDSYNSPLHF.

J is TRBJ2-7 and V is TRBV20-1; tentatively, D is TRBD1 or TRBD2 (5 bases each). The CDR3 extends over 11 amino acids. From germline, CDR1 is DFQATT and CDR2 SNEGSKA (reference sequence). Deletions cut 5 bases from V and 5 bases from J, with 10 bases between. CDR3: CSAPGTNEQYF. DNA of the CDR3: TGCAGTGCTCCCGGGACCAACGAGCAGTACTTC.

The V and J genes are TRBV7-2 and TRBJ2-2; 9 positions match TRBD1. The CDR3 is 16 amino acids. Germline V gene lookup returns CDR1 SGHTA and CDR2 FQGNSA. The V gene end was trimmed by 1 base and the J gene end by 4 bases; junction bases not matched to a gene: 4. The CDR3 nucleotides read TGTGCCAGCAGCTTAGGACTGACAGGGGGCACCGGGGAGCTGTTTTTT. Amino acid sequence: CASSLGLTGGTGELFF.

The V gene is TRBV19, the J gene TRBJ1-2; TRBD1 is a possible D gene (5 bases). The CDR3 contains 15 residues. V was clipped by 8 bases and J by 8 bases, with 24 bases between them. Germline assignment: CDR1 LNHDA and CDR2 SQIVND (reference sequence). The CDR3 protein is CASGGEDISHLGYTF. As DNA, the CDR3 is TGTGCCAGTGGGGGGGAGGATATTAGCCACTTAGGCTACACCTTC.

V gene TRBV9 combines with J gene TRBJ1-1; perhaps TRBD1 as D (5 bases). From germline, CDR1 is SGDLS and CDR2 YYNGEE. CDR3 length equals 14 residues. The V end was cut by 4 bases, the J end by 3 bases, with 13 bases between. The CDR3 region is CASSPRGTYTEAFF. The CDR3 coding sequence is TGTGCCAGCAGCCCCCGGGGGACTTACACTGAAGCTTTCTTT.

The chain has TRBV25-1 and TRBJ2-3; 11 bases agree with TRBD2. Germline V gives CDR1 MGHDK, CDR2 SYGVNS. V shed 3 bases and J 2 bases; nucleotides not matched to a gene: 4. The CDR3 sequence is 16 residues long. In nucleotides, the CDR3 is TGTGCCAGCAGTGACTCTAGCGGGAGGATCACAGATACGCAGTATTTT. Its protein product is CASSDSSGRITDTQYF.

The chain uses TRBV29-1 and TRBJ1-5, with TRBD1 matching 8 bases. The length of the CDR3 is 15 residues. V shed 4 bases, J shed 2 bases, and the junction held 7 bases outside the gene matches. Germline values: CDR1 SQVTM, CDR2 ANQGSEA. The chain's CDR3 is CSVVFTGGGNQPQHF. The CDR3 nucleotides are TGCAGCGTTGTCTTCACAGGGGGGGGCAATCAGCCCCAGCATTTT. Using reference TRBV29-1 and TRBJ1-5 for the parts outside the CDR3, the full variable domain is SAVISQKPSRDICQRGTSLTIQCQVDSQVTMMFWYRQQPGQSLTLIATANQGSEATYESGFVIDKFPISRPNLTFSTLTVSNMSPEDSSIYLCSVVFTGGGNQPQHFGDGTRLSIL.

The V and J genes are TRBV6-5 and TRBJ2-7; 11 nucleotides line up with TRBD2. After removal of 6 bases from V and 0 bases from J, the junction contained 4 bases not matched to a gene. This CDR3 comprises 15 residues. CDR1 is MNHEY and CDR2 is SVGAGI in the germline V gene. The CDR3 bases are TGTGCCAGCAGACCGGGACTAGCGGCCTCCTACGAGCAGTACTTC. Translating gives CASRPGLAASYEQYF.

The chain recombines TRBV29-1 with TRBJ2-7, with D perhaps TRBD1 (5 bases). Trimming removed 4 bases at V and 3 bases at J, with 10 bases between. The V gene's germline CDR1 is SQVTM and CDR2 ANQGSEA. The CDR3 consists of 12 residues. The CDR3 protein is CSVVDSLYEQYF. CDR3 sequence (DNA): TGCAGCGTTGTTGACAGTCTCTACGAGCAGTACTTC.

V gene TRBV9 combines with J gene TRBJ2-7, with 9 positions matching TRBD2. This CDR3 spans 15 amino acids. Trimming took 2 bases from V and 1 from J; bases not matched to a gene: 4. Germline CDR1 SGDLS, CDR2 YYNGEE. The CDR3 region has the DNA TGTGCCAGCAGCGTTCAAAGCGGGAGGTCCTACGAGCAGTACTTC. It specifies CASSVQSGRSYEQYF. Using reference TRBV9 and TRBJ2-7 for the parts outside the CDR3, the full variable domain is DSGVTQTPKHLITATGQRVTLRCSPRSGDLSVYWYQQSLDQGLQFLIQYYNGEERAKGNILERFSAQQFPDLHSELNLSSLELGDSALYFCASSVQSGRSYEQYFGPGTRLTVT.

The gene calls are TRBV5-6 and TRBJ1-1; 7 nucleotides line up with TRBD1. V shed 2 bases and J 0 bases; nucleotides not matched to a gene: 4. This CDR3 has 15 residues. CDR1 is SGHDT and CDR2 is YYEEEE in the germline V gene. The CDR3 spells CASSLTGALNTEAFF. DNA of the CDR3: TGTGCCAGCAGCTTAACAGGGGCCCTGAACACTGAAGCTTTCTTT. The whole variable domain, remainder taken from reference TRBV5-6 and TRBJ1-1, is DAGVTQSPTHLIKTRGQQVTLRCSPKSGHDTVSWYQQALGQGPQFIFQYYEEEERQRGNFPDRFSGHQFPNYSSELNVNALLLGDSALYLCASSLTGALNTEAFFGQGTRLTVV.

The chain combines TRBV6-1 with TRBJ2-1, with D possibly TRBD2 on 5 matching bases. Germline assignment: CDR1 MNHNS and CDR2 SASEGT. The ends were cut back, 1 base at V and 4 bases at J, with 14 bases in the middle. This CDR3 is built from 16 residues. This chain's CDR3 is CASSEGLLASYNEQFF. CDR3 nucleotides: TGTGCCAGCAGTGAAGGATTATTAGCGTCGTACAATGAGCAGTTCTTC.

The chain joins TRBV23-1 to TRBJ1-3; no reliable D call. Being an ORF, TRBV23-1 has a function that is uncertain. Trimming removed 8 bases at V and 4 bases at J, with 6 bases between. The CDR3 sequence is 11 residues long. CDR3 protein: CASPLGNTIYF. DNA of the CDR3: TGCGCCAGCCCCTTAGGAAACACCATATATTTT.

This clone was picked up one time. J is TRBJ1-6 and V is TRBV7-3; D unresolved. Trimming pared 5 bases from V and 7 bases from J, leaving 15 bases between. Germline loops: CDR1 SGHTA, CDR2 FQGTGA. CDR3 length: 15 residues. The CDR3 region has the DNA TGTGCCAGCAGCACCTTAAGTCTGCGGAATTCACCCCTCCACTTT. Translating it yields CASSTLSLRNSPLHF. The variable domain in full, completed from reference TRBV7-3 and TRBJ1-6, reads GAGVSQTPSNKVTEKGKYVELRCDPISGHTALYWYRQSLGQGPEFLIYFQGTGAADDSGLPNDRFFAVRPEGSVSTLKIQRTERGDSAVYLCASSTLSLRNSPLHFGNGTRLTVT.

About this clone: One junction end disagrees with the germline gene, perhaps due to a read error. The V gene is TRBV5-5, the J gene TRBJ2-5; maybe TRBD2 (6 bases). The V gene's germline CDR1 is SGHKS and CDR2 YYEKEE (reference sequence). The CDR3 has 13 amino acids. The CDR3 DNA reads TGTGCCAGAAGCTTGGCGGGGCAAGAGACCCAGTACTTC. Translated, it gives CARSLAGQETQYF.